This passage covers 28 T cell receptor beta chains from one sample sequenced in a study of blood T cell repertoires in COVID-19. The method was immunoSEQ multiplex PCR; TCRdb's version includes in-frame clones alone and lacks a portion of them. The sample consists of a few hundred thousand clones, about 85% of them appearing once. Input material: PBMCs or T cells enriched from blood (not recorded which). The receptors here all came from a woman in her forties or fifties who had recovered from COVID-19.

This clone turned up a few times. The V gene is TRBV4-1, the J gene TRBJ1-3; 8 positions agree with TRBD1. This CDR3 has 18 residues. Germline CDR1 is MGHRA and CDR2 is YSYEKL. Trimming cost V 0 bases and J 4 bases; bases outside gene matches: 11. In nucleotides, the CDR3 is TGCGCCAGCAGCCAAGATCCCGGACAGGGAAGTTTCGGAAACACCATATATTTT. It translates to CASSQDPGQGSFGNTIYF.

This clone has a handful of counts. The CDR3 protein is CASSPTHRDTIYF. CDR3 DNA: TGTGCCAGCTCACCAACTCACCGGGACACCATATATTTT. The chain carries TRBV18 and TRBJ1-3, with D unresolved. Germline CDR1 is KGHSH and CDR2 is LQKENI. The CDR3 runs to 13 residues. V lost 2 bases to trimming and J lost 8 bases, with 10 bases between them.

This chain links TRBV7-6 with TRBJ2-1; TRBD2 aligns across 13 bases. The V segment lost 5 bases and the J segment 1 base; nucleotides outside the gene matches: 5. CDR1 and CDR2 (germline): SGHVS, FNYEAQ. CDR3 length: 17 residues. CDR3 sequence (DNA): TGTGCCAGCAGCCAACTAGCGGGGGGGAATTCCTACAATGAGCAGTTCTTC. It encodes CASSQLAGGNSYNEQFF.

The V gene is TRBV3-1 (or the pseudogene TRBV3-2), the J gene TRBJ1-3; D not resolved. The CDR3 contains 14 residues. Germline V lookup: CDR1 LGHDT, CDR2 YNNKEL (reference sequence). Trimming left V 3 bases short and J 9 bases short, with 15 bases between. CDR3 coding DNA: TGTGCCAGCAGCCAGCCCTCGTTAGGGAGCACCATATATTTT. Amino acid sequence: CASSQPSLGSTIYF.

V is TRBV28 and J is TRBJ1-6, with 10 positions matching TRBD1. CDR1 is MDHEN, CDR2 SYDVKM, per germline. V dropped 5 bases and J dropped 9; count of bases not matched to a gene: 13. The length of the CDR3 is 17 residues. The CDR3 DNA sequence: TGTGCCAGCAGTCAAGACAGGGGGCGCGGAGTCGGTTCACCCCTCCACTTT. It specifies CASSQDRGRGVGSPLHF.

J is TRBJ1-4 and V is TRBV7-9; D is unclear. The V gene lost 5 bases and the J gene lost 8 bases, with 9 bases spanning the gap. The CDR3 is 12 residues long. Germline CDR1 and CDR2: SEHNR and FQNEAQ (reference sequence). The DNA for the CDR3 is TGTGCCAGCAGCGCCCGACAAGAAAAACTGTTTTTT. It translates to CASSARQEKLFF. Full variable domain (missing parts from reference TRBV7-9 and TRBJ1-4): DTGVSQNPRHKITKRGQNVTFRCDPISEHNRLYWYRQTLGQGPEFLTYFQNEAQLEKSRLLSDRFSAERPKGSFSTLEIQRTEQGDSAMYLCASSARQEKLFFGSGTQLSVL.

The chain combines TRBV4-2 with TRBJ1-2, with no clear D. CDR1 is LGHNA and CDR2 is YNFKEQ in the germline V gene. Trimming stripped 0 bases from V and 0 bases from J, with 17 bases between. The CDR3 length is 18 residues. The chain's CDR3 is CASSQEREWGGPNYGYTF. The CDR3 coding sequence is TGTGCCAGCAGCCAAGAGAGGGAGTGGGGTGGCCCTAACTATGGCTACACCTTC.

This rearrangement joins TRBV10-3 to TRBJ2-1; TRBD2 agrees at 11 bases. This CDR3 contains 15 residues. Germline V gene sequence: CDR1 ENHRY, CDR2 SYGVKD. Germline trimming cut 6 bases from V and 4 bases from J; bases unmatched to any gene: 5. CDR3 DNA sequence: TGTGCCATCAGGTCCGGGACTAGCGGATACAATGAGCAGTTCTTC. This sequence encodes CAIRSGTSGYNEQFF.

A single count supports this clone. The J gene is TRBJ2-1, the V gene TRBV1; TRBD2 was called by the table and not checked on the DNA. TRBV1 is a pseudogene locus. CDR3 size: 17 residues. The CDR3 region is CTSSQNSGGAFDNEQFF. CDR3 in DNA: TGCACCAGCAGCCAAAATAGCGGGGGGGCGTTCGACAATGAGCAGTTCTTC.

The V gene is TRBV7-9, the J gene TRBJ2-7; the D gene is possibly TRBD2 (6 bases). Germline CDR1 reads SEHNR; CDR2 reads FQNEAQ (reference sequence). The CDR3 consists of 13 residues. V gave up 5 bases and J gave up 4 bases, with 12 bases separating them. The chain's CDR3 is CASSGRDLYEQYF. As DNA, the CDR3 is TGTGCCAGCAGCGGCCGGGACTTATACGAGCAGTACTTC.

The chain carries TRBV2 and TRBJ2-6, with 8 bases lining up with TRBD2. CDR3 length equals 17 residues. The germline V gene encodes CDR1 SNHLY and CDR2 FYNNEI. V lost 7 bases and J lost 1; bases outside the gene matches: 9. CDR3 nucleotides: TGTGCCAGCAAGACTAGCGCCTGGGTTTCTGGGGCCAACGTCCTGACTTTC. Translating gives CASKTSAWVSGANVLTF.

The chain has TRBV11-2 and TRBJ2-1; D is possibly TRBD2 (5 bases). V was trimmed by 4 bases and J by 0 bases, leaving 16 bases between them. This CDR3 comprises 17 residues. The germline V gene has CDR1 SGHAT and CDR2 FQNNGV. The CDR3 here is CASSYRALVLSYNEQFF. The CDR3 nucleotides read TGTGCCAGCAGCTATAGGGCACTAGTGCTCTCCTACAATGAGCAGTTCTTC.

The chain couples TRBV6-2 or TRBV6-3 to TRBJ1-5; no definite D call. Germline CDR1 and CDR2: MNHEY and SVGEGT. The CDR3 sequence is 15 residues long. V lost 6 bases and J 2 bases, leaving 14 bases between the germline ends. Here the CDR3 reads CASSLDISGNQPQHF. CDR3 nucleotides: TGTGCCAGCAGCCTTGACATATCGGGCAATCAGCCCCAGCATTTT.

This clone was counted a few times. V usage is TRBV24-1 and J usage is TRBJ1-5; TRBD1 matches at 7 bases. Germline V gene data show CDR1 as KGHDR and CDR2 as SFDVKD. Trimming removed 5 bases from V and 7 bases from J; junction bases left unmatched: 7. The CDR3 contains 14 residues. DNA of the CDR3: TGTGCCACCAGTGCCCGGGACAGCGGGCAGCCCCAGCATTTT. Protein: CATSARDSGQPQHF.

This chain's CDR3 is CASSQSRGGDNQPQHF. The CDR3 region has the DNA TGTGCCAGCAGCCAGAGTAGAGGGGGAGACAATCAGCCCCAGCATTTT. The chain is built from TRBV7-8 and TRBJ1-5; TRBD1 is a possible D gene (6 bases). CDR3 size: 16 residues. Per the germline V gene, CDR1 is SGHVS and CDR2 is FQNEAQ. V was trimmed by 5 bases and J by 3 bases, leaving 17 bases between them.

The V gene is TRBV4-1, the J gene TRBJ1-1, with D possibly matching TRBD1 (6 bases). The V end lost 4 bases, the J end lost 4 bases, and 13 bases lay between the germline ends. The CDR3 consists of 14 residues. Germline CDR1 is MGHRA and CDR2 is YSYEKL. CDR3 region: CASSLRGFGTEAFF. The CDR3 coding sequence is TGCGCCAGCAGCCTCAGGGGTTTTGGCACTGAAGCTTTCTTT.

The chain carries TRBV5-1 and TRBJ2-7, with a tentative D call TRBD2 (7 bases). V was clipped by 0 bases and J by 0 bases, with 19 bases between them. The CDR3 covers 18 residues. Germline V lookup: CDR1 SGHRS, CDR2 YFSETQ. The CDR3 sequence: CASSLAAGADTGSYEQYF. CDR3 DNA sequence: TGCGCCAGCAGCTTGGCTGCGGGGGCCGACACCGGCTCCTACGAGCAGTACTTC. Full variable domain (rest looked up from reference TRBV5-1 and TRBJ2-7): KAGVTQTPRYLIKTRGQQVTLSCSPISGHRSVSWYQQTPGQGLQFLFEYFSETQRNKGNFPGRFSGRQFSNSRSEMNVSTLELGDSALYLCASSLAAGADTGSYEQYFGPGTRLTVT.

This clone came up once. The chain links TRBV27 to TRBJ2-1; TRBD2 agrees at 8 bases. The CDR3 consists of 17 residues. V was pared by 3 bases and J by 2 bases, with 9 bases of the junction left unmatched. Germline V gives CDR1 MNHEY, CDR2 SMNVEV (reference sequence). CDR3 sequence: CASSFSSGGDTYNEQFF. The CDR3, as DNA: TGTGCCAGCAGTTTCTCGTCGGGGGGGGACACCTACAATGAGCAGTTCTTC.

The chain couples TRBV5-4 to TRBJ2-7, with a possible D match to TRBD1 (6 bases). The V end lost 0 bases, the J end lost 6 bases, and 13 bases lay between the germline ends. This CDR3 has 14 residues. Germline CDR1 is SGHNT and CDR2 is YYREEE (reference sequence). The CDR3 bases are TGTGCCAGCAGCTTGGAGGGATCCAGGGGCGAGCAGTACTTC. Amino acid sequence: CASSLEGSRGEQYF.

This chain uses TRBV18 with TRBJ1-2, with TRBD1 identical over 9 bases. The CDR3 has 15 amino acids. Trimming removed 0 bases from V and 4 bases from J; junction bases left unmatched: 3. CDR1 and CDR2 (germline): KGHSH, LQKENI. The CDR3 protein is CASSPPGQGAYGYTF. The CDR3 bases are TGTGCCAGCTCACCACCGGGACAGGGAGCCTATGGCTACACCTTC.

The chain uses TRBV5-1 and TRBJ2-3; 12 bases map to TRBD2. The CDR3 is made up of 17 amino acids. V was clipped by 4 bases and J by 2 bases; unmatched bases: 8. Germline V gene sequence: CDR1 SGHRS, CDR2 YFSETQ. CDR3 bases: TGCGCCAGCAGCCTCCTGACTAGCGGGGGAATCACAGATACGCAGTATTTT. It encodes CASSLLTSGGITDTQYF.

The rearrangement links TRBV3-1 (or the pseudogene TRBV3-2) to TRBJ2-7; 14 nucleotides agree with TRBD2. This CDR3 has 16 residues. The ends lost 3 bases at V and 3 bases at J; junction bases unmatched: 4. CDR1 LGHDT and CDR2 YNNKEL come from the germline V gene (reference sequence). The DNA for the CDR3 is TGTGCCAGCAGCCAGGATGGGACTAGCGGGAGCTACGAGCAGTACTTC. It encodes CASSQDGTSGSYEQYF.

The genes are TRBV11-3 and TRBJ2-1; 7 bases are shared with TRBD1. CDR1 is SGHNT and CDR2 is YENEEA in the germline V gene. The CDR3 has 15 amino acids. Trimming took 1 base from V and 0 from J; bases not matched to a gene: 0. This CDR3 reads CASSLAGGSYNEQFF. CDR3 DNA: TGTGCCAGCAGCTTAGCAGGGGGCTCCTACAATGAGCAGTTCTTC. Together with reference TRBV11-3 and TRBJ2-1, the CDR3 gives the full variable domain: EAGVVQSPRYKIIEKKQPVAFWCNPISGHNTLYWYLQNLGQGPELLIRYENEEAVDDSQLPKDRFSAERLKGVDSTLKIQPAELGDSAVYLCASSLAGGSYNEQFFGPGTRLTVL.

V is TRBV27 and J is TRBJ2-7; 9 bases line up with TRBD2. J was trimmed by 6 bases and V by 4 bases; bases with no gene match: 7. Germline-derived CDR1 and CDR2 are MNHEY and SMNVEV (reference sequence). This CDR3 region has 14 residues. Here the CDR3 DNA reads TGTGCCAGCAGTTCGGGACTAGCTGCGTCCGAGCAGTACTTC. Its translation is CASSSGLAASEQYF.

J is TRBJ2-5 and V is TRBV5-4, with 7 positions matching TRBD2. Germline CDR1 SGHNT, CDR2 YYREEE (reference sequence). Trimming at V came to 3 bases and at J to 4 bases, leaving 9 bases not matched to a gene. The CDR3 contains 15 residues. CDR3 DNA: TGTGCCAGCAGCTCGGCCGGGAGCGGGATAGAGACCCAGTACTTC. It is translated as CASSSAGSGIETQYF.

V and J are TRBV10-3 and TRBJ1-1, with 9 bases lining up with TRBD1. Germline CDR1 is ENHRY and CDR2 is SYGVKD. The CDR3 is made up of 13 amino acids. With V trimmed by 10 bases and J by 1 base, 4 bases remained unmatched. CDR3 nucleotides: TGTGCCACCGAGGGACAGGGGAACACTGAAGCTTTCTTT. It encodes CATEGQGNTEAFF.

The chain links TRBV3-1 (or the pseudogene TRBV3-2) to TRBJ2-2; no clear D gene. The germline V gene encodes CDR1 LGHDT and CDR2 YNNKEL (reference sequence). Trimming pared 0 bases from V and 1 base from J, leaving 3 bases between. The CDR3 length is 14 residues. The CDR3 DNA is TGTGCCAGCAGCCAAGACCTGAACACCGGGGAGCTGTTTTTT. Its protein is CASSQDLNTGELFF.

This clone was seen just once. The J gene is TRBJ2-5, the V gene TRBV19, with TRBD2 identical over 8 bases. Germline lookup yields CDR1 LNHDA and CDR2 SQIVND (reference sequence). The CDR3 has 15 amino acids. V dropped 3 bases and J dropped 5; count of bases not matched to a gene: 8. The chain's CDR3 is CASSMGTRTVETQYF. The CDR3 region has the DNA TGTGCCAGTAGTATGGGGACTAGGACCGTGGAGACCCAGTACTTC.